The clone carrying this T cell receptor (beta chain) was seen a few times. The antigen remains undetermined. The CDR3 end lies 3 residues beyond the end of the read and is filled in from the germline J gene. This sample is part of a study of T cell clonality in common variable immunodeficiency. Study-level findings and limits: CVID patient heterogeneity limited repertoire-clinical complication correlations. The cause of increased CVID clonality remains unclear without subpopulation sequencing. Fewer deletions and N-nucleotide insertions were reportedly seen in common variable immunodeficiency TCR beta sequences. Compared with healthy controls, CVID subjects showed increased TCRbeta clonality, mostly in about a third.

Trimming pared 1 base from V and 6 bases from J, leaving 12 bases between. Germline loops: CDR1 LNHDA, CDR2 SQIVND (reference sequence). The CDR3 is 15 residues long. Data came from immunoSEQ multiplex PCR; TCRdb stores just in-frame clones and leaves some out. This table holds tens of thousands of clones with no singletons; the top ten claim about 5.5%. The sample taken for sequencing was peripheral blood mononuclear cells. The chain uses TRBV19 and TRBJ2-2, with D tentatively TRBD2 (6 bases). This receptor was obtained from a person aged 18 to 75 in good health. The CDR3 loop is CASSIGRGVAGELFF. The DNA read from the CDR3 is TGTGCCAGTAGTATAGGCCGCGGGGTGGCCGGGGAG.